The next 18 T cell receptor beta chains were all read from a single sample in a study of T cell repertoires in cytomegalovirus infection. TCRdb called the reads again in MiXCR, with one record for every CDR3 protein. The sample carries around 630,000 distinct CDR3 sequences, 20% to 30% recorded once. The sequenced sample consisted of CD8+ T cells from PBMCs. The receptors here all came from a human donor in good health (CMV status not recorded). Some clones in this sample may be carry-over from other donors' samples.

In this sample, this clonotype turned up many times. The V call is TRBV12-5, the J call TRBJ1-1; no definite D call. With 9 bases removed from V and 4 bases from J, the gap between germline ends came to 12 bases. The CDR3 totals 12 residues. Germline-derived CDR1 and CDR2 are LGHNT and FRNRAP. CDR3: CASRPGGTEAFF. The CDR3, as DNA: TGTGCTAGCCGCCCTGGTGGCACTGAAGCTTTCTTT.

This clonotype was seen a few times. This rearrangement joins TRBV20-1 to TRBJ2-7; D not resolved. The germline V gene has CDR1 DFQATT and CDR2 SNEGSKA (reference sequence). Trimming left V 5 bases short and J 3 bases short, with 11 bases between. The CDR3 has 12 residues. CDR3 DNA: TGCAGTGCTTTCCAGTTGGGCTACGAGCAGTACGTC. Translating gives CSAFQLGYEQYV.

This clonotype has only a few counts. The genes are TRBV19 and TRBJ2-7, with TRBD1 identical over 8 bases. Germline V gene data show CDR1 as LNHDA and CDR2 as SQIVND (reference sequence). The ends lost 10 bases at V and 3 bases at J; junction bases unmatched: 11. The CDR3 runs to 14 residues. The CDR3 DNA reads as TGTGCCACCCGATACGGACAGGGTGGCTACGAGCAGTACTTC. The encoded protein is CATRYGQGGYEQYF.

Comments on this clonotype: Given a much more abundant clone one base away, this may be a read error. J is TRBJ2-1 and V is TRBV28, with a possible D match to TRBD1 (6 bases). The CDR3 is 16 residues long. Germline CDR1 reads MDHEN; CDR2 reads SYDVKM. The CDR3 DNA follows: TGTGCCAGCAGCCCTTTAGGACAGAGCTCCTACAATGAGCAGCTCTTC. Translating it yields CASSPLGQSSYNEQLF.

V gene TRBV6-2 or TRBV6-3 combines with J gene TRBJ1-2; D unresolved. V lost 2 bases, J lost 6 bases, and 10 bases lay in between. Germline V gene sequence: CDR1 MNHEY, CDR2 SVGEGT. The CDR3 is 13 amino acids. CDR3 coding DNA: TGTGCCAGCAGTTACGACACTTTGGATGGCTACACCTTC. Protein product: CASSYDTLDGYTF.

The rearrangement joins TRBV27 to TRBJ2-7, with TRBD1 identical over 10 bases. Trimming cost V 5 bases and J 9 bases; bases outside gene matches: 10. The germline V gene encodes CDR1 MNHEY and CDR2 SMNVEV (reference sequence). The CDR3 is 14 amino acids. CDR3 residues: CASSPGQGWNGQYV. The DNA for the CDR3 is TGTGCCAGCAGTCCGGGACAGGGGTGGAATGGGCAGTACGTC.

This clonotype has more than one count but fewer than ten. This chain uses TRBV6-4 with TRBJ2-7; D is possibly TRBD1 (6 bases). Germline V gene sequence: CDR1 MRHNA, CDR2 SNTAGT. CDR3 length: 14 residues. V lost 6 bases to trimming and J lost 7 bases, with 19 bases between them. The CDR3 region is CASRYAAGEGEQYF. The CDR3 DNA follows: TGTGCCAGCAGATACGCGGCAGGGGAAGGAGAGCAGTACTTC.

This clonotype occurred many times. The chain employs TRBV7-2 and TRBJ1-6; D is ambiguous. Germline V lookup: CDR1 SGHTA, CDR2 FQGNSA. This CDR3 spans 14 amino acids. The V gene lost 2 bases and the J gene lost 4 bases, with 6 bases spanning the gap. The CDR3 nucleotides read TGTGCCAGCAGCTTACCTAATTATAATTCACCCCTCCACTTT. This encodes CASSLPNYNSPLHF. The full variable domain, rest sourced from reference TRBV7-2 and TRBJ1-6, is GAGVSQSPSNKVTEKGKDVELRCDPISGHTALYWYRQSLGQGLEFLIYFQGNSAPDKSGLPSDRFSAERTGGSVSTLTIQRTQQEDSAVYLCASSLPNYNSPLHFGNGTRLTVT.

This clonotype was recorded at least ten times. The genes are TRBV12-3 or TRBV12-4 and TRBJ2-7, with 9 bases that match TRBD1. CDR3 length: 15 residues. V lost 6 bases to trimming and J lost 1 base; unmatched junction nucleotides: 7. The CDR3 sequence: CASSPGQGYSYEQYF. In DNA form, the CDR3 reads TGTGCCAGCAGCCCAGGACAGGGGTATTCCTACGAGCAGTACTTC.

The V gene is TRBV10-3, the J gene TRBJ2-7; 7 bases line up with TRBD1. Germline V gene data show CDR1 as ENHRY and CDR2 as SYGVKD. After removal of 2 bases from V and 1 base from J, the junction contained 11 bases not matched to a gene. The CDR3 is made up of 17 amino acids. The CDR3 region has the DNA TGTGCCATCAGTGAGGGACAGGCTGAGGTTACTTCCTACGAGCAGTACTTC. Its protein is CAISEGQAEVTSYEQYF.

CDR3 nucleotide sequence: TGTGCCAGCAGCCGAGATCTACTGGAACAGGCGAGTTATGGCTACACCTTC. This gives the protein CASSRDLLEQASYGYTF. The genes are TRBV14 and TRBJ1-2; D perhaps matches TRBD1 (5 bases). The germline V gene encodes CDR1 SGHDN and CDR2 FVKESK. Trimming removed 4 bases at V and 5 bases at J, with 23 bases between. The CDR3 runs 17 residues.

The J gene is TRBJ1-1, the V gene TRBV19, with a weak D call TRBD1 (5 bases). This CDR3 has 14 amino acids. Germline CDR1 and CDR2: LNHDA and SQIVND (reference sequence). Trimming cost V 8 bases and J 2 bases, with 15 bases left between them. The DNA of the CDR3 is TGTGCCAGTGTTATCTGGGGGATTAACACTGAAGCTTTCTTT. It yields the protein CASVIWGINTEAFF.

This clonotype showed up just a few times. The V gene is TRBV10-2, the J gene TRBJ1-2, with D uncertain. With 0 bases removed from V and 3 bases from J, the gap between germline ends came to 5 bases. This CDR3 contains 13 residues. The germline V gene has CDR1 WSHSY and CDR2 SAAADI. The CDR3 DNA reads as TGCGCCAGCAGTGAGTCGAGGTACTATGGCTACACCTTC. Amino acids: CASSESRYYGYTF.

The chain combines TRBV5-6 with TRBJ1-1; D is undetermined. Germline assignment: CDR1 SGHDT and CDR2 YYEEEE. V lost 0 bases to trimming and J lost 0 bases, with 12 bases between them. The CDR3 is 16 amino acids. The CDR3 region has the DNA TGTGCCAGCAGCTTGGCCTATGGAGGGTTGAACACTGAAGCTTTCTTT. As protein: CASSLAYGGLNTEAFF.

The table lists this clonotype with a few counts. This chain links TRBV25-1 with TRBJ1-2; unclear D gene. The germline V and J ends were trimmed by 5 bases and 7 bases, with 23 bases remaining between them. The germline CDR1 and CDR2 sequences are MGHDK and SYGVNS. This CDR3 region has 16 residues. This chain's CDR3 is CASSPFRRSSSVGYTF. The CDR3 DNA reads TGTGCCAGCAGTCCTTTTCGCCGGAGTAGCTCCGTTGGCTACACCTTC.

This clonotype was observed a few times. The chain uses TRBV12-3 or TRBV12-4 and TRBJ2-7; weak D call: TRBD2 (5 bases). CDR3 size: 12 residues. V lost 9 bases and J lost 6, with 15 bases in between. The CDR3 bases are TGTGCCAGTACGCGGCAGGCGGGCGAGCAGTACTTC. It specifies CASTRQAGEQYF.

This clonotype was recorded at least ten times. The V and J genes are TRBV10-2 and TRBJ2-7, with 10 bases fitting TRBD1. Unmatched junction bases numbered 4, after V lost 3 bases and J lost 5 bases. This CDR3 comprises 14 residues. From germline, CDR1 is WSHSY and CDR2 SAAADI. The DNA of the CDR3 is TGCGCCAGCAGTGAAGACAGGGGGCTTGACGAGCAGTACTTC. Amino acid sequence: CASSEDRGLDEQYF.

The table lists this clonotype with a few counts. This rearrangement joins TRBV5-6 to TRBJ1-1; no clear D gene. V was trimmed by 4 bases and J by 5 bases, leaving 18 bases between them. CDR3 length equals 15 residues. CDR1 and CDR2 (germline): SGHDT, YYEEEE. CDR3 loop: CASSQFEDVWTEAFF. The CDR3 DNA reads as TGTGCCAGCAGCCAATTCGAGGACGTTTGGACTGAAGCTTTCTTT.